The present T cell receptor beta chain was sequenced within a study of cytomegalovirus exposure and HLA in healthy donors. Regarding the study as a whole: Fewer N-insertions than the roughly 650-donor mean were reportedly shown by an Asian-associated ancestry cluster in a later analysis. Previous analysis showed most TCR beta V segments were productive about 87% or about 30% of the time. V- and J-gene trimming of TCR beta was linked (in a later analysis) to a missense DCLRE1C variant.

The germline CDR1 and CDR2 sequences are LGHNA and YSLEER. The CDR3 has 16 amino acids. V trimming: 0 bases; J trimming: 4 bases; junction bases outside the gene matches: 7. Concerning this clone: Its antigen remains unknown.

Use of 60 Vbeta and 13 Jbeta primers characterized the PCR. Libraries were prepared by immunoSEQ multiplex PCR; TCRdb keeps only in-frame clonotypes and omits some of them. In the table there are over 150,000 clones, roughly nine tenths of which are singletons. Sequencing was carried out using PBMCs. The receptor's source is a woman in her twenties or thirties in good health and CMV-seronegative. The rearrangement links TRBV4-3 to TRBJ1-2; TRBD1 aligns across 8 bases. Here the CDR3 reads CASSQDPGTGGYGYTF. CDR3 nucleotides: TGCGCCAGCAGCCAAGACCCCGGGACAGGAGGCTATGGCTACACCTTC.